The 2 T cell receptor beta chains given below trace back to one sample, sequenced in a study of CD8 T cells in ankylosing spondylitis. In TCRdb, the 5' RACE reads were re-called with MiXCR into one record per CDR3 protein. The data show roughly 130,000 distinct CDR3 sequences, more than 6.5% seen once. Source material: blood, either unsorted or a sorted T cell fraction (not recorded which). These TCRs come from a male donor with ankylosing spondylitis or in good health (not recorded which).

This clonotype occurred many times. The rearrangement uses TRBV5-1 and TRBJ2-3; 8 nucleotides agree with TRBD2. CDR3 size: 15 residues. Germline V gives CDR1 SGHRS, CDR2 YFSETQ. Trimming removed 0 bases from V and 3 bases from J; junction bases left unmatched: 3. This CDR3 is CASSLDAGGTDTQYF. The CDR3 DNA sequence: TGCGCCAGCAGCTTGGACGCGGGAGGTACAGATACGCAGTATTTT. Combining the CDR3 with reference TRBV5-1 and TRBJ2-3 gives the whole variable domain KAGVTQTPRYLIKTRGQQVTLSCSPISGHRSVSWYQQTPGQGLQFLFEYFSETQRNKGNFPGRFSGRQFSNSRSEMNVSTLELGDSALYLCASSLDAGGTDTQYFGPGTRLTVL.

The chain links TRBV27 to TRBJ2-5; D possibly corresponds to TRBD1 (6 bases). This CDR3 spans 14 amino acids. Per germline, CDR1 MNHEY and CDR2 SMNVEV (reference sequence). V was trimmed by 7 bases and J by 9 bases, leaving 21 bases between them. CDR3: CASTPFPSTGAQYF. In nucleotides, the CDR3 is TGTGCCAGCACACCTTTTCCGTCGACAGGCGCCCAGTACTTC.